This paragraph covers one TCR beta chain sequence. Its target is not known. This sample stems from a study of T-cell memory formation after mild COVID-19. Study context: Largely, the TCR clusters proved donor specific. Study outcomes and limitations: Memory sampled before infection contained some responding clones, suggesting cross-reactive memory joined.

MiXCR, run by TCRdb on the 5' RACE reads, gives a single entry per CDR3 protein. The data hold roughly 110,000 distinct CDR3 sequences, with around a fifth observed a single time. Sequencing used PBMCs or a T cell subset sorted from them (not recorded which). This sequence was found in a man aged 18-30 years who had mild COVID-19 (a few samples of this study predate the infection). Cell type and time point are not known.

CDR3 residues: CASSPPIAGGHDTQYF. DNA for the CDR3: TGTGCCAGCAGTCCTCCGATAGCGGGGGGGCATGATACGCAGTATTTT. The chain has TRBV12-3 or TRBV12-4 and TRBJ2-3, with 11 bases aligning to TRBD2. CDR3 length equals 16 residues. The J segment lost 6 bases and the V segment lost 5 bases, leaving 10 bases of the junction unmatched.